This is a list of T cell receptor beta chains from one sample in a study of shared clonotypes between healthy human individuals. Sequenced by immunoSEQ multiplex PCR; TCRdb stores in-frame clones only, minus some. The sample records roughly 1,800,000 clones, 85% to 95% being singletons. Sequenced: naive CD8+ T cells sorted from blood. The receptor set was obtained from a man younger than 35 in good health. The CDR3 runs from the conserved cysteine through the conserved F or W. The D gene is left open where the match is weak. Size is omitted from some rows. Given values are once, few, many or a class for expanded clones.

CDR3nt: TGTGCCAGCAGCTTGGCAGGGAGAACCTACGAGCAGTACTTC
CDR3aa: CASSLAGRTYEQYF
j_gene: TRBJ2-7
v_gene: TRBV5-6
len: 14
d_gene: NA
abundance: NA

CDR3nt: TGTGCCAGCAGCTTAGCGCGGGGGCCAGCGAACACCGGGGAGCTGTTTTTT
CDR3aa: CASSLARGPANTGELFF
j_gene: TRBJ2-2
v_gene: TRBV7-9
len: 17
d_gene: NA
abundance: NA

CDR3nt: TGTGCCAGCAGCCAAGATAGAGAGGTCGGGGCCTACGAGCAGTACTTC
CDR3aa: CASSQDREVGAYEQYF
j_gene: TRBJ2-7
v_gene: TRBV14
len: 16
d_gene: NA
abundance: NA

CDR3nt: TGTGCCAGCACCCATGACAGGGTACGAGAGACCCAGTACTTC
CDR3aa: CASTHDRVRETQYF
j_gene: TRBJ2-5
v_gene: TRBV6-1
len: 14
d_gene: TRBD1
abundance: NA

CDR3nt: TGTGCCAGCGCTCGAGGACAGGGAACGGACTACGAGCAGTACTTC
CDR3aa: CASARGQGTDYEQYF
j_gene: TRBJ2-7
v_gene: TRBV7-9
len: 15
d_gene: TRBD1
abundance: NA

CDR3nt: TGTGCCAGCAGCCCGTCCGGCTACGAGCAGTACTTC
CDR3aa: CASSPSGYEQYF
j_gene: TRBJ2-7
v_gene: TRBV14
len: 12
d_gene: NA
abundance: NA

CDR3nt: TGTGCCAGCAGCGCGGGCCTAGCGGGGGCTTCAGAGACCCAGTACTTC
CDR3aa: CASSAGLAGASETQYF
j_gene: TRBJ2-5
v_gene: TRBV9
len: 16
d_gene: TRBD2
abundance: NA

CDR3nt: TGCGCCAGCAGCCAAGAGATCACAGGGATTCATGAAGCTTTCTTT
CDR3aa: CASSQEITGIHEAFF
j_gene: TRBJ1-1
v_gene: TRBV4-1
len: 15
d_gene: NA
abundance: NA

CDR3nt: TGTGCCAGCAGCGTAGGGGATTACGTCTCTGGAAACACCATATATTTT
CDR3aa: CASSVGDYVSGNTIYF
j_gene: TRBJ1-3
v_gene: TRBV9
len: 16
d_gene: NA
abundance: NA

CDR3nt: TGTGCCAGCAGCTTAGGACACTACGAGCAGTACTTC
CDR3aa: CASSLGHYEQYF
j_gene: TRBJ2-7
v_gene: TRBV5-4
len: 12
d_gene: NA
abundance: NA

CDR3nt: TGTGCCAGCAGCTCCACCGGGACTAGCGGGAGGTTCCAAGAGACCCAGTACTTC
CDR3aa: CASSSTGTSGRFQETQYF
j_gene: TRBJ2-5
v_gene: TRBV11-2
len: 18
d_gene: TRBD2
abundance: NA

CDR3nt: TGCGCCAGCAGCCAAGACGGACATTTCCAAGAGACCCAGTACTTC
CDR3aa: CASSQDGHFQETQYF
j_gene: TRBJ2-5
v_gene: TRBV4-1
len: 15
d_gene: NA
abundance: NA

CDR3nt: TGCGCCAGTCTCGACAGAACCTCCTACGAGCAGTACTTC
CDR3aa: CASLDRTSYEQYF
j_gene: TRBJ2-7
v_gene: TRBV10-2
len: 13
d_gene: NA
abundance: NA

CDR3nt: TGTGCCAGCAGTTTGACAGGGCTCAATGAGCAGTTCTTC
CDR3aa: CASSLTGLNEQFF
j_gene: TRBJ2-1
v_gene: TRBV27
len: 13
d_gene: TRBD1
abundance: once

CDR3nt: TGCGCCAGCAGCCAAGATTCTGGTGGACAGGCCAATTCACCCCTCCACTTT
CDR3aa: CASSQDSGGQANSPLHF
j_gene: TRBJ1-6
v_gene: TRBV4-3
len: 17
d_gene: TRBD1
abundance: NA

CDR3nt: TGTGCCAGCAGTTCACTATCGCTCCGGACTAGCCGGGACACCGGGGAGCTGTTTTTT
CDR3aa: CASSSLSLRTSRDTGELFF
j_gene: TRBJ2-2
v_gene: TRBV27
len: 19
d_gene: TRBD2
abundance: NA

CDR3nt: TGTGCCTGGAGTGCCCTCGGACAGGGAAGCAATCAGCCCCAGCATTTT
CDR3aa: CAWSALGQGSNQPQHF
j_gene: TRBJ1-5
v_gene: TRBV30
len: 16
d_gene: TRBD1
abundance: NA

CDR3nt: TGTGCCAGTAGTAGGGACAGGGAGGGCTCCTACAATGAGCAGTTCTTC
CDR3aa: CASSRDREGSYNEQFF
j_gene: TRBJ2-1
v_gene: TRBV19
len: 16
d_gene: TRBD1
abundance: NA

CDR3nt: TGTGCCAGCAGCAGACTAGGGGATACGCAGTATTTT
CDR3aa: CASSRLGDTQYF
j_gene: TRBJ2-3
v_gene: TRBV7-9
len: 12
d_gene: NA
abundance: NA

CDR3nt: TGCGCCAGCAGCCAAGGGACAGGGATCCACGAGCAGTACTTC
CDR3aa: CASSQGTGIHEQYF
j_gene: TRBJ2-7
v_gene: TRBV4-3
len: 14
d_gene: TRBD1
abundance: once

CDR3nt: TGCGCCAGCAGTGAGTGGGGAGAGAGGTCCTACGAGCAGTACTTC
CDR3aa: CASSEWGERSYEQYF
j_gene: TRBJ2-7
v_gene: TRBV10-1
len: 15
d_gene: NA
abundance: NA

CDR3nt: TGCGCCAGCAGGGTGGAGGAACAGGGTAAGGCTTTCTTT
CDR3aa: CASRVEEQGKAFF
j_gene: TRBJ1-1
v_gene: TRBV10-2
len: 13
d_gene: NA
abundance: NA

CDR3nt: TGTGCCAGTACCCCTCCTTCGAACACTGAAGCTTTCTTT
CDR3aa: CASTPPSNTEAFF
j_gene: TRBJ1-1
v_gene: TRBV19
len: 13
d_gene: NA
abundance: NA

CDR3nt: TGTGCCAGCAGTTCAACTTGGACAGGGGGCGACGATGAAGCTTTCTTT
CDR3aa: CASSSTWTGGDDEAFF
j_gene: TRBJ1-1
v_gene: TRBV6-5
len: 16
d_gene: TRBD1
abundance: NA

CDR3nt: TGCGCCAGCAGCTTAGGCGGGGGCGACTACGAGCAGTACTTC
CDR3aa: CASSLGGGDYEQYF
j_gene: TRBJ2-7
v_gene: TRBV5-1
len: 14
d_gene: NA
abundance: NA

CDR3nt: TGTGCCAGCAGCTTAGAATGGGACAAAGAGACCCAGTACTTC
CDR3aa: CASSLEWDKETQYF
j_gene: TRBJ2-5
v_gene: TRBV7-9
len: 14
d_gene: NA
abundance: NA

CDR3nt: TGTGCCAGCAGCCAAGGGAGCGGGGGCCAACGGAATGAGCAGTTCTTC
CDR3aa: CASSQGSGGQRNEQFF
j_gene: TRBJ2-1
v_gene: TRBV14
len: 16
d_gene: TRBD2
abundance: NA

CDR3nt: TGTGCCAGCATTGGACCAGGGGGGACTAGCGGGAGAGGTACAGATACGCAGTATTTT
CDR3aa: CASIGPGGTSGRGTDTQYF
j_gene: TRBJ2-3
v_gene: TRBV2
len: 19
d_gene: TRBD2
abundance: once

CDR3nt: TGTGCCTGGAGTGTCGACAGCTATGAGCAGTTCTTC
CDR3aa: CAWSVDSYEQFF
j_gene: TRBJ2-1
v_gene: TRBV30
len: 12
d_gene: NA
abundance: NA

CDR3nt: TGTGCCAGCGGGTGGGAGAGGAACACTGAAGCTTTCTTT
CDR3aa: CASGWERNTEAFF
j_gene: TRBJ1-1
v_gene: TRBV6-5
len: 13
d_gene: NA
abundance: NA

CDR3nt: TGTGCCAGCAGTTACTCGACAGGGCCCCGGGACTACGAGCAGTACTTC
CDR3aa: CASSYSTGPRDYEQYF
j_gene: TRBJ2-7
v_gene: TRBV6-5
len: 16
d_gene: TRBD1
abundance: NA

CDR3nt: TGTGCCAGCAGCTTGTCCAATAGTGGGGGCTATGGCTACACCTTC
CDR3aa: CASSLSNSGGYGYTF
j_gene: TRBJ1-2
v_gene: TRBV5-6
len: 15
d_gene: NA
abundance: NA

CDR3nt: TGTGCCAGCAGGCCAGGGGTCATGAACACTGAAGCTTTCTTT
CDR3aa: CASRPGVMNTEAFF
j_gene: TRBJ1-1
v_gene: TRBV2
len: 14
d_gene: NA
abundance: NA

CDR3nt: TGTGCCAGCACAATTGGGTCTAGCGGGAGTCGGTTTGGCGGGGAGCTGTTTTTT
CDR3aa: CASTIGSSGSRFGGELFF
j_gene: TRBJ2-2
v_gene: TRBV27
len: 18
d_gene: TRBD2
abundance: NA

CDR3nt: TGTGCCAGCAGCCCAACGACAGGGGTGAGATATGGCTACACCTTC
CDR3aa: CASSPTTGVRYGYTF
j_gene: TRBJ1-2
v_gene: TRBV9
len: 15
d_gene: TRBD1
abundance: NA

CDR3nt: TGCGCCAGCAGCGAAGTAAACCGGGACAGGGGTCTGTGGGAGACCCAGTACTTC
CDR3aa: CASSEVNRDRGLWETQYF
j_gene: TRBJ2-5
v_gene: TRBV5-1
len: 18
d_gene: TRBD1
abundance: NA

CDR3nt: TGTGCCAGCAGCTTATTCACAGGGGGCGTGGAGACCCAGTACTTC
CDR3aa: CASSLFTGGVETQYF
j_gene: TRBJ2-5
v_gene: TRBV11-2
len: 15
d_gene: TRBD1
abundance: once

CDR3nt: TGCGCCAGCCCCCTTGTAATGCGGGGCACAGATACGCAGTATTTT
CDR3aa: CASPLVMRGTDTQYF
j_gene: TRBJ2-3
v_gene: TRBV23-1
len: 15
d_gene: NA
abundance: NA

CDR3nt: TGCAGCGTGTTTAAGGGTGGCTACACCTTC
CDR3aa: CSVFKGGYTF
j_gene: TRBJ1-2
v_gene: TRBV29-1
len: 10
d_gene: NA
abundance: NA

CDR3nt: TGTGCCAGCAGTCTGGACGGCAACACCGGGGAGCTGTTTTTT
CDR3aa: CASSLDGNTGELFF
j_gene: TRBJ2-2
v_gene: TRBV6-5
len: 14
d_gene: NA
abundance: NA

CDR3nt: TGTGCCAGCAGCCCCCCAGGGGGCAACACTGAAGCTTTCTTT
CDR3aa: CASSPPGGNTEAFF
j_gene: TRBJ1-1
v_gene: TRBV7-9
len: 14
d_gene: TRBD1
abundance: NA

CDR3nt: TGTGCCTGGAGTGTACCCCCCAAGGGATACGAGCAGTACTTC
CDR3aa: CAWSVPPKGYEQYF
j_gene: TRBJ2-7
v_gene: TRBV30
len: 14
d_gene: NA
abundance: NA

CDR3nt: TGCAGCGTTGTAGGGACGGGGAACACTGAAGCTTTCTTT
CDR3aa: CSVVGTGNTEAFF
j_gene: TRBJ1-1
v_gene: TRBV29-1
len: 13
d_gene: NA
abundance: NA

CDR3nt: TGTGCCAGCAGCGTTGGCGGGGGTGGCTACGAGCAGTACTTC
CDR3aa: CASSVGGGGYEQYF
j_gene: TRBJ2-7
v_gene: TRBV9
len: 14
d_gene: TRBD2
abundance: NA

CDR3nt: TGTGCCAGCAGTTTATCGGTAGAGGGAGGCACTGAAGCTTTCTTT
CDR3aa: CASSLSVEGGTEAFF
j_gene: TRBJ1-1
v_gene: TRBV27
len: 15
d_gene: NA
abundance: NA

CDR3nt: TGTGCCACCTCCCTACAGACTAACTATGGCTACACCTTC
CDR3aa: CATSLQTNYGYTF
j_gene: TRBJ1-2
v_gene: TRBV28
len: 13
d_gene: NA
abundance: NA

CDR3nt: TGTGCCAGCAGCCCGTCCTTCAGGCAGTACTTC
CDR3aa: CASSPSFRQYF
j_gene: TRBJ2-7
v_gene: TRBV28
len: 11
d_gene: NA
abundance: NA

CDR3nt: TGCGCCAGCAGCCCCCAAGAGGGGGCGGTGAGGCACGAGCAGTACTTC
CDR3aa: CASSPQEGAVRHEQYF
j_gene: TRBJ2-7
v_gene: TRBV4-1
len: 16
d_gene: TRBD1
abundance: NA

CDR3nt: TGCGCCAGCAGCCAAGATTACGGGACTAGCGGGAGCACAGATACGCAGTATTTT
CDR3aa: CASSQDYGTSGSTDTQYF
j_gene: TRBJ2-3
v_gene: TRBV4-3
len: 18
d_gene: TRBD2
abundance: NA